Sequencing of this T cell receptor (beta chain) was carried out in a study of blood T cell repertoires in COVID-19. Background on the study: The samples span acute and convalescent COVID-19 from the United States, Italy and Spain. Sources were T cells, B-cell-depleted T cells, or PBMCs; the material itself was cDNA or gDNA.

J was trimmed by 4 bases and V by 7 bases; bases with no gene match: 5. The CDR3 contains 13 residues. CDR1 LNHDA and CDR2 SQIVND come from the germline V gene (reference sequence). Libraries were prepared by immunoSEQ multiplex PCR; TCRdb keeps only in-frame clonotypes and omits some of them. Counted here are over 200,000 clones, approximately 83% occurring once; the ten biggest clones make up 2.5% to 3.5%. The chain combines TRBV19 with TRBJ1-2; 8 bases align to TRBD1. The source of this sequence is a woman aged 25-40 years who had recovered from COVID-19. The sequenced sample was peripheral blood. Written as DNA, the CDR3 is TGTGCCAGTAAGGACAGGGAACTCTATGGCTACACCTTC. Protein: CASKDRELYGYTF.